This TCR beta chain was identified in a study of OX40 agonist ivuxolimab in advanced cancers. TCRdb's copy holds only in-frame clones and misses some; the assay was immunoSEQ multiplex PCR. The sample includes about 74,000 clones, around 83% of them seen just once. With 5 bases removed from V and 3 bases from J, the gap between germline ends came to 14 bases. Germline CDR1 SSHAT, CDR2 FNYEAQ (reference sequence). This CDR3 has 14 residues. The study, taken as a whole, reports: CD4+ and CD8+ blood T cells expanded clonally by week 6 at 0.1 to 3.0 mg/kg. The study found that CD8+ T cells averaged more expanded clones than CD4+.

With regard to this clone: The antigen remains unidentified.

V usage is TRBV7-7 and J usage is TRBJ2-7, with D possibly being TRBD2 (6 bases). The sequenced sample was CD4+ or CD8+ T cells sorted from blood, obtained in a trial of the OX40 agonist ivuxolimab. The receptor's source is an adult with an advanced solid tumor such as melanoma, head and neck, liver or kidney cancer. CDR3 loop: CASSPSLGGYEQYF. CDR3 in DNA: TGTGCCAGCAGCCCTTCCTTGGGGGGCTACGAGCAGTACTTC.